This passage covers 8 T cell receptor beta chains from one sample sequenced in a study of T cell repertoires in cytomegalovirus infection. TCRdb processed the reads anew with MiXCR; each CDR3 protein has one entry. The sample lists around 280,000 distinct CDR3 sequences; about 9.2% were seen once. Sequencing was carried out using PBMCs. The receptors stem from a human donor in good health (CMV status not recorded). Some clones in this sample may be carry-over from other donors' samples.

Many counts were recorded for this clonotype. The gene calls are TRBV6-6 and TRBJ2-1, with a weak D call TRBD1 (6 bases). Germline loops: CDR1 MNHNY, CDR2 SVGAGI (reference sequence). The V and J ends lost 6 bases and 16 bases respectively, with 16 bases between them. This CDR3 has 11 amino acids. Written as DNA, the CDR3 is TGTGCCAGCAGCCCGGGACATAGATACTTCTTC. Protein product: CASSPGHRYFF.

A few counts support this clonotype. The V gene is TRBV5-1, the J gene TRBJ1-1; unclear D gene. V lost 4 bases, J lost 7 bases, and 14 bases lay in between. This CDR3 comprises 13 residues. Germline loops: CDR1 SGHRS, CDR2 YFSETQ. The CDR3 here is CASSEGFSGEAFF. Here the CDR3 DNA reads TGCGCCAGCAGCGAGGGCTTTTCGGGTGAAGCTTTCTTT.

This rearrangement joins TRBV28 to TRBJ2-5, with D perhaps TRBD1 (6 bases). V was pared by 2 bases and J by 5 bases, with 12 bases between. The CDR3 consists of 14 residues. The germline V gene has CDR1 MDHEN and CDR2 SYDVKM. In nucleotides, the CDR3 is TGTGCCAGCAGTTTAATTACTAGGGGGGAGACCCAGTACTTC. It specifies CASSLITRGETQYF.

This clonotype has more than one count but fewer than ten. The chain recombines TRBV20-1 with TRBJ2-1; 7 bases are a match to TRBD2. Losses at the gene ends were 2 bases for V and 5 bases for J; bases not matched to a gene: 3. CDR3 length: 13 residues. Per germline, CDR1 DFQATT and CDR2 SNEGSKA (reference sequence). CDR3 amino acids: CSARPGRHNEQFF. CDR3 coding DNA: TGCAGTGCTAGACCCGGGAGGCACAATGAGCAGTTCTTC.

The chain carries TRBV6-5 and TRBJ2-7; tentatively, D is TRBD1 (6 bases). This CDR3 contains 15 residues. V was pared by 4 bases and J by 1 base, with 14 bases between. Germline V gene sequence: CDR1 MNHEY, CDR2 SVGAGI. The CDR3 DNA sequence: TGTGCCAGCAGTTCCCGGGCGACAGGTTCCTACGAGCAGTACGTC. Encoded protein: CASSSRATGSYEQYV.

The CDR3: CASSMTGGREQYV. CDR3 in DNA: TGTGCCAGTAGTATGACAGGAGGTCGCGAGCAGTACGTC. This chain links TRBV19 with TRBJ2-7; tentative D call: TRBD1 (6 bases). This CDR3 spans 13 amino acids. V dropped 3 bases and J dropped 6 bases, with 12 bases sitting between them. CDR1 and CDR2 (germline): LNHDA, SQIVND (reference sequence).

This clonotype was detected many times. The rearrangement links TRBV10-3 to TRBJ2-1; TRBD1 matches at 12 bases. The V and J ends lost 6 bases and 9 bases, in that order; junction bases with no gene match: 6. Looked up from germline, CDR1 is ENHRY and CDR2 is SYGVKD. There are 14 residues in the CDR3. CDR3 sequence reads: CAIRGDRGPSEQFF. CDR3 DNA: TGTGCCATCAGAGGGGACAGGGGGCCTTCTGAGCAGTTCTTC.

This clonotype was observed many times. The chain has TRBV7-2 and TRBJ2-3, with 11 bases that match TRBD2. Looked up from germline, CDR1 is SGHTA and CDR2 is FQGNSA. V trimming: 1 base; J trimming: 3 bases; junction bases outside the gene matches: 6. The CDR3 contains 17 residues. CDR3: CASSLVRLAGGTDTQYF. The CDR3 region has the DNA TGTGCCAGCAGCTTAGTCCGGCTAGCGGGAGGTACAGATACGCAGTATTTT.